Below, 8 T cell receptor beta chains from the same sample are listed, as sequenced in a study of post-analysis software for immune sequencing data. General study results and limits: Patients showed TRBV5-6, TRBV5-1 and TRBV20-1 among five TRBV segments more frequent than in controls.

Carried by the TCR beta cDNA libraries were unique molecular identifiers. Using its own MiXCR run on the PCR reads, TCRdb lists one record per CDR3 protein. Of roughly 600,000 distinct CDR3 sequences listed, around 47% were seen once; the top ten hold 1.5% to 2%. These receptors have no known antigen. Material: blood. The receptor source for this set is a girl aged 5-17 years with multiple sclerosis.

V gene TRBV20-1 combines with J gene TRBJ2-7; D is undetermined. The V gene's germline CDR1 is DFQATT and CDR2 SNEGSKA (reference sequence). The CDR3 sequence is 12 residues long. With 5 bases removed from V and 2 bases from J, the gap between germline ends came to 10 bases. DNA of the CDR3: TGCAGTGCTGGCTCAGGACCCTACGAGCAGTACTTC. It specifies CSAGSGPYEQYF.

The V gene is TRBV15, the J gene TRBJ2-7; D ambiguous. The CDR3 is 14 amino acids. Germline CDR1 is LNHNV and CDR2 is YYDKDF (reference sequence). Trimming shortened V by 0 bases and J by 2 bases, and 8 bases separated the two germline ends. The CDR3 DNA is TGTGCCACCAGCAGAGATGCAGGACCCTACGAGCAGTACTTC. Residues: CATSRDAGPYEQYF.

The chain employs TRBV7-9 and TRBJ1-1; TRBD1 agrees at 8 bases. This CDR3 region has 13 residues. CDR1 SEHNR and CDR2 FQNEAQ come from the germline V gene (reference sequence). V shed 6 bases, J shed 7 bases, and the junction held 7 bases outside the gene matches. The CDR3 sequence is CASRRADRGEAFF. The DNA of the CDR3 is TGTGCCAGCAGACGCGCCGACAGGGGTGAAGCTTTCTTT.

The chain couples TRBV12-3 or TRBV12-4 to TRBJ2-3; TRBD1 agrees at 7 bases. Losses at the gene ends were 5 bases for V and 2 bases for J; bases not matched to a gene: 4. The CDR3 totals 14 residues. CDR3 in amino acids: CASSVTGDTDTQYF. Here the CDR3 DNA reads TGTGCCAGCAGTGTCACAGGGGACACAGATACGCAGTATTTT.

This clonotype turned up a few times. The gene calls are TRBV12-3 or TRBV12-4 and TRBJ1-5; D perhaps matches TRBD1 (5 bases). Trimming stripped 5 bases from V and 6 bases from J, with 8 bases between. The CDR3 spans 12 residues. Here the CDR3 reads CASSLQVQPQHF. CDR3 coding DNA: TGTGCCAGCAGTCTACAGGTTCAGCCCCAGCATTTT.

The genes are TRBV28 and TRBJ1-2, with D possibly matching TRBD1 (6 bases). This CDR3 spans 12 amino acids. The V end was cut by 7 bases, the J end by 6 bases, with 12 bases between. Germline CDR1 reads MDHEN; CDR2 reads SYDVKM. CDR3 bases: TGTGCCAGCACCATAAGGGGGGATGGCTACACCTTC. It codes for CASTIRGDGYTF.

On this clonotype itself: At one boundary the junction diverges from the germline segment, which might be a read error. This CDR3 reads CASSLQGNGQFF. CDR3 nucleotide sequence: TGTGCCAGCAGTTTACAGGGAAATGGGCAGTTCTTC. The chain employs TRBV6-1 and TRBJ2-1, with D maybe TRBD1 (6 bases). CDR1 is MNHNS, CDR2 SASEGT, per germline. CDR3 length: 12 residues.

The chain recombines TRBV10-2 with TRBJ1-2; no clear D gene. V was shortened by 10 bases and J by 2 bases, with 11 bases between the two germline ends. The CDR3 is made up of 12 amino acids. The germline V gene has CDR1 WSHSY and CDR2 SAAADI. CDR3 sequence (DNA): TGCGCCACCCTGACGGAGAACTATGGCTACACCTTC. Encoded protein: CATLTENYGYTF.